This T cell receptor beta chain was profiled in a study of OX40 agonist ivuxolimab in advanced cancers. The CDR3 extends over 14 amino acids. Germline CDR1 LNHNV, CDR2 YYDKDF (reference sequence). V was clipped by 1 base and J by 6 bases; unmatched bases: 2. Patients with autoimmune history or systemic immunosuppression were excluded. Blood sampling was done at baseline, cycle 4 day 1, and cycle 7 day 1. Of note for this clone: Its antigen is as yet unknown.

General observations from the study: In the 0.1 to 3.0 mg/kg range, CD4+ and CD8+ blood T cells had expanded clonally by week 6. Among expanded peripheral T cells, antigen specificity went undetermined.

Generated by immunoSEQ multiplex PCR, the TCRdb table keeps only in-frame clones and is missing some. The sample includes around 23,000 clones, 60% to 80% of them seen just once. The TCR sequence derives from an adult with an advanced solid tumor such as melanoma, head and neck, liver or kidney cancer. The J gene is TRBJ2-7, the V gene TRBV15; 11 bases agree with TRBD2. The sample consisted of CD4+ or CD8+ T cells sorted from blood, taken in a trial of the OX40 agonist ivuxolimab. CDR3 region: CATSRVGTSGEQYF. CDR3 DNA: TGTGCCACCAGCAGAGTCGGGACTAGCGGCGAGCAGTACTTC.